This is a list of T cell receptor beta chains from one sample in a study of T cell repertoires in cytomegalovirus infection. TCRdb reanalysed the reads using MiXCR and keeps one entry per CDR3 protein. Of approximately 390,000 distinct CDR3 sequences in the sample, roughly 34% were seen once. Their antigens are not known. This material consisted of cultured PBMCs, taken from culture after CMV antigen stimulation. These receptors were taken from a human donor in good health (CMV status not recorded). Some clones in this sample may be carry-over from other donors' samples. CDR3s include the opening cysteine and the closing phenylalanine or tryptophan. The D gene is left open where the match is weak. Some rows have no size entry. The others give once, few or many, or a class for an expanded clone.

TRBV4-1	TRBJ2-1	NA	few	TGCGCCAGCAGCCTGCAGGTCCGCAGCGAGTGGGACAATGAGCAGTTCTTC	CASSLQVRSEWDNEQFF
TRBV7-2	TRBJ2-3	NA	NA	TGTGCCAGCAGGCCGGGTGGGGGCACAGATACGCAGTATTTT	CASRPGGGTDTQYF
TRBV7-2	TRBJ2-5	TRBD1	NA	TGTGCCAGCAGTTCCCCGACAGGGGGCATGAGGGAGACCCAGTACTTC	CASSSPTGGMRETQYF
TRBV19	TRBJ2-7	NA	NA	TGTGCCAGTAGTAGTTCGGAAGAGCAGTACTTC	CASSSSEEQYF
TRBV4-1	TRBJ2-1	TRBD2	NA	TGCGCCAGCAGCCAGACTAGCGGGCAATACAATGAGCAGTTCTTC	CASSQTSGQYNEQFF
TRBV7-2	TRBJ2-3	TRBD2	NA	TGTGCCAGCAGCTTAGCGCCTAGCGGGAGGGCCTTGAATACGCAGTATTTT	CASSLAPSGRALNTQYF
TRBV12-3/TRBV12-4	TRBJ1-5	TRBD1	NA	TGTGCCAGCAGCTCGGACAGGGCGAGCAATCAGCCCCAGCATTTT	CASSSDRASNQPQHF
TRBV7-2	TRBJ1-3	NA	few	TGTGCCAGCAGCTTATTTGGCAAGGGATCCTCTGGAAACACCATATATTTT	CASSLFGKGSSGNTIYF
TRBV19	TRBJ1-1	NA	NA	TGTGCCAGTAATCAGGGGAGGAGGCCTGAAGCTTTCTTT	CASNQGRRPEAFF
TRBV19	TRBJ1-5	NA	many	TGTGCCAGTAGCGGGGTACGGCGGGATCAGCCCCAGCATTTT	CASSGVRRDQPQHF
TRBV7-2	TRBJ2-5	NA	few	TGTGCCACCCAGGTGGGGCACCAAGAGACCCAGTACTTC	CATQVGHQETQYF
TRBV14	TRBJ1-6	NA	NA	TGTGCCAGCAGCCTCTACACCGCCTATAATTCACCCCTCCACTTT	CASSLYTAYNSPLHF
TRBV12-3/TRBV12-4	TRBJ1-1	NA	NA	TGTGCCAGCAGGTCTCGTGGGGGGGCGAACACTGAAGCTTTCTTT	CASRSRGGANTEAFF
TRBV6-8	TRBJ2-2	NA	NA	TGTGCCAGCAGGGGCCAGGGGTCGAACACCGGGGAGCTGTTTTTT	CASRGQGSNTGELFF
TRBV7-2	TRBJ1-2	TRBD1	NA	TGTGCCAGCAGCACCTCGGGAGGACAGGGAGCCGGCTACACCTTC	CASSTSGGQGAGYTF
TRBV12-3/TRBV12-4	TRBJ2-3	NA	few	TGTGCCAGCAGCCTGAGGGGACCTCCCCGGAGAGATACGCAGTATTTT	CASSLRGPPRRDTQYF
TRBV28	TRBJ2-7	NA	NA	TGTGCCAGCAGGGGCCCCCGGGTAATTGGCGAGCAGTACTTC	CASRGPRVIGEQYF
TRBV7-9	TRBJ1-1	NA	NA	TGTGCCAGCAGCTTCCCGGACGGGAACACTGAAGCTTTCTTT	CASSFPDGNTEAFF
TRBV12-5	TRBJ2-3	TRBD2	NA	TGTGCTAGTGGTTTGCGGCTAGCGGGAGGCACAGATACGCAGTATTTT	CASGLRLAGGTDTQYF
TRBV4-3	TRBJ2-3	TRBD2	NA	TGCGCCAGCAGCCAAGATGCGCTAGCGGGATTCACAGATACGCAGTATTTT	CASSQDALAGFTDTQYF
TRBV20-1	TRBJ1-6	TRBD1	NA	TGCAGTGCCCTCGACAGGGGAGAGGGCTTTTATAATTCACCCCTCCACTTT	CSALDRGEGFYNSPLHF
TRBV6-5	TRBJ1-5	NA	NA	TGTGCCAGCAGCCGATGGGTGGGACAGCCCCAGCATTTT	CASSRWVGQPQHF
TRBV20-1	TRBJ2-1	NA	NA	TGCAGTGCTAGCGACAACCCAGGGTCCTACAATGAGCAGTTCTTC	CSASDNPGSYNEQFF
TRBV4-1	TRBJ2-7	NA	once	TGCGCCAGCAGCCAAGACAGGGGGGCCTACGAGCAGTACTTC	CASSQDRGAYEQYF
TRBV6-1	TRBJ2-3	TRBD2	NA	TGTGCCAGCAGTTATGCGGGAGTTAGCACAGATACGCAGTATTTT	CASSYAGVSTDTQYF
TRBV5-1	TRBJ2-1	NA	NA	TGCGCCAGCAGCTGGCCCCCTTCTGCGGAGGATTACAATGAGCAGTTCTTC	CASSWPPSAEDYNEQFF
TRBV27	TRBJ2-5	NA	few	TGTGCCAGCAGTCGACAGAGGAGTCTCCAAGAGACCCAGTACTTC	CASSRQRSLQETQYF
TRBV7-8	TRBJ1-5	TRBD1	few	TGTGCCAGCAGCTTAGATCGCAGGGGGTCCCGGGGGAGCAATCAGCCCCAGCATTTT	CASSLDRRGSRGSNQPQHF
TRBV4-1	TRBJ2-7	NA	many	TGCGCCAGCAGCCAAGGGGCAGATCGAAGCTCCTACGAGCAGTACTTC	CASSQGADRSSYEQYF
TRBV5-1	TRBJ2-5	TRBD2	NA	TGCGCCAGCAGCTTAGCGGGAGGGCCAAAGGAGACCCAGTACTTC	CASSLAGGPKETQYF
TRBV19	TRBJ2-2	NA	few	TGTGCCAGTAGTATAGGGCCCCAGGGGACCGGGGAGCTGTTTTTT	CASSIGPQGTGELFF
TRBV5-1	TRBJ2-5	TRBD2	NA	TGCGCCAGCAGCTTGTCGGGGGGACTAGCGGGAGTAGGGCGTAAGGAGACCCAGTACTTC	CASSLSGGLAGVGRKETQYF
TRBV18	TRBJ2-7	NA	few	TGTGCCAGCTCACCGGGGAGGAGGAGCTCCTACGAGCAGTACTTC	CASSPGRRSSYEQYF
TRBV28	TRBJ1-3	NA	few	TGTGCCGCCCTCGAGGGGGTCGGAAACACCATATATTTT	CAALEGVGNTIYF
TRBV6-5	TRBJ2-5	NA	NA	TGTGCCAGCAGTTACCGGACCCCCCGAGAGACCCAGTACTTC	CASSYRTPRETQYF
TRBV7-4	TRBJ2-7	NA	once	TGTGCCAGCAGCCCCTCCCGGGGCGACAGCGAGCAGTACTTC	CASSPSRGDSEQYF
TRBV7-2	TRBJ1-2	NA	few	TGTGCCAGCAGCTTATCCCGGGGAGGGAATGGCTACACCTTC	CASSLSRGGNGYTF
TRBV7-2	TRBJ2-7	NA	NA	TGTGCCAGCAGCTTAGGGCCACAGGGATACTACGAGCAGTACTTC	CASSLGPQGYYEQYF
TRBV9	TRBJ2-5	NA	NA	TGTGCCAGCAGCGTAGCGGGGTCTGGGACGGGGGAGACCCAGTACTTC	CASSVAGSGTGETQYF
TRBV10-3	TRBJ1-2	NA	few	TGTGCCATCGGGACGGGTGGCTACACCTTC	CAIGTGGYTF
TRBV7-8	TRBJ1-2	TRBD1	few	TGTGCCAGCAGCTTAGCGAGGGACAGGAGTAACTATGGCTACACCTTC	CASSLARDRSNYGYTF
TRBV7-2	TRBJ1-2	NA	NA	TGTGCCAGCAGCTTAGAGAATTTACTATATGGCTACACCTTC	CASSLENLLYGYTF
TRBV5-4	TRBJ1-1	NA	NA	TGTGCCAGCAGCCCTACCCACTGGGGAGGGATGAACACTGAAGCTTTCTTT	CASSPTHWGGMNTEAFF
TRBV7-8	TRBJ2-5	NA	NA	TGTGCCAGCAGCTCGGGACATCGGGAGACCCAGTACTTC	CASSSGHRETQYF
TRBV12-3/TRBV12-4	TRBJ1-1	NA	NA	TGTGCCAGCAGTTTAGCAGGGATGGGCACCTTTGAAGCTTTCTTT	CASSLAGMGTFEAFF
TRBV19	TRBJ2-7	TRBD1	NA	TGTGCCAGTCGGAACAGGGGGGCGTACGAGCAGTACTTC	CASRNRGAYEQYF
TRBV20-1	TRBJ2-1	TRBD2	NA	TGCAGTGCCGAGAGCGGGAGGGCCTTCTCGCAGTTCTTC	CSAESGRAFSQFF
TRBV7-2	TRBJ2-5	NA	NA	TGTGCCAGCAGCTCACGGTGGGGGACCCAGTACTTC	CASSSRWGTQYF
TRBV6-6	TRBJ2-3	NA	few	TGTGCCACCCGTACCGTGGCTAGCACAGATACGCAGTATTTT	CATRTVASTDTQYF
TRBV6-5	TRBJ2-7	TRBD2	NA	TGTGCCAGCAGTTCGCCTCGGGGGCGGGAGGGCTACGAGCAGTACTTC	CASSSPRGREGYEQYF
TRBV6-2/TRBV6-3	TRBJ2-1	NA	NA	TGTGCCAGCGCCTCGATTGCAATGCGGCTCTCCTACAATGAGCAGTTCTTC	CASASIAMRLSYNEQFF
TRBV7-8	TRBJ2-7	TRBD2	few	TGTGCCAGCAGCGAAATAGCGGGAGTCTACGAGCAGTACTTC	CASSEIAGVYEQYF
TRBV18	TRBJ2-3	NA	NA	TGTGCCAGCTCACCAGATCACTCCACCACAGATACGCAGTATTTT	CASSPDHSTTDTQYF
TRBV11-3	TRBJ2-3	TRBD2	NA	TGTGCCAGCAGCTTAGGAGGGAGGGCCTTCACAGATACGCAGTATTTT	CASSLGGRAFTDTQYF
TRBV24-1	TRBJ2-1	TRBD1	NA	TGTGCCACCAGTAAACTAATTGGGACAGGTAACAATGAGCAGTTCTTC	CATSKLIGTGNNEQFF
TRBV7-2	TRBJ2-2	NA	few	TGTGCCAGCAGCTTAGAATCTTCACGGGCCGGGGAGCTGTTTTTT	CASSLESSRAGELFF
TRBV7-2	TRBJ2-5	NA	NA	TGTGCCAGCAGCTTAGGAGGGACACTCCAAGAGACCCAGTACTTC	CASSLGGTLQETQYF
TRBV18	TRBJ2-1	TRBD1	once	TGTGCCAGCTCACCATTCGGACAGGGGCATGAGCAGTTCTTC	CASSPFGQGHEQFF
TRBV5-1	TRBJ2-3	TRBD2	few	TGCGCCAGCAGCTTGCCTAGCGGGGACACAGATACGCAGTATTTT	CASSLPSGDTDTQYF